The TCR beta chain under discussion was sequenced for a study of cytomegalovirus exposure and HLA in healthy donors. Study results and caveats: A list of 164 TCR beta chains associated with cytomegalovirus was given.

From the 120-subject validation cohort, which was separate from the roughly 700-subject first cohort, the donors were drawn. A remark on this clone: Its specificity is not known.

The CDR3 sequence is 15 residues long. V trimming: 3 bases; J trimming: 8 bases; junction bases outside the gene matches: 11. Looked up from germline, CDR1 is SGDLS and CDR2 is YYNGEE. TCRdb keeps only in-frame clones here, not all; method: immunoSEQ multiplex PCR. This table holds 150,000 to 200,000 clones, roughly 77% found once. The source of this sequence is a woman aged 25 to 45 in good health and CMV-seronegative. The chain combines TRBV9 with TRBJ1-5; TRBD1 agrees at 7 bases. The sample taken for sequencing was PBMCs. The CDR3, as DNA: TGTGCCAGCAGCGCAACTGGGGACAGTAGGGAGCCCCAGCATTTT. Its protein product is CASSATGDSREPQHF. The whole variable domain, filled in from reference TRBV9 and TRBJ1-5, reads DSGVTQTPKHLITATGQRVTLRCSPRSGDLSVYWYQQSLDQGLQFLIQYYNGEERAKGNILERFSAQQFPDLHSELNLSSLELGDSALYFCASSATGDSREPQHFGDGTRLSIL.